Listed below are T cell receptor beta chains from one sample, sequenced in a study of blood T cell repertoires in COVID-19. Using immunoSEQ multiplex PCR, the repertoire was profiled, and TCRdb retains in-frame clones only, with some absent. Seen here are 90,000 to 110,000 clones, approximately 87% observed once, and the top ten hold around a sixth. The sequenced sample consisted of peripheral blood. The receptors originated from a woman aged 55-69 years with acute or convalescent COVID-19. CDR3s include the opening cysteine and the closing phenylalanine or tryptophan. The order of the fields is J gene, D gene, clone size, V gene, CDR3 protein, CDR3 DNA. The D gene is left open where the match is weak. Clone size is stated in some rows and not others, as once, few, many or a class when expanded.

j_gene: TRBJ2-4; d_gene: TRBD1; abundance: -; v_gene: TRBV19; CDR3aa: CASIPGGPKNIQYF; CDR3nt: TGTGCCAGTATTCCAGGGGGACCCAAAAACATTCAGTACTTC
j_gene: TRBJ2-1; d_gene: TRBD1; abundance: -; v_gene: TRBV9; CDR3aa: CASSARRTGTTGSYNEQFF; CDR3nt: TGTGCCAGCAGCGCCAGAAGGACAGGTACAACAGGTTCCTACAATGAGCAGTTCTTC
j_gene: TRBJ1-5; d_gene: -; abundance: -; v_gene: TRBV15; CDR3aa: CATSSGILKNQPQHF; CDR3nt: TGTGCCACCAGCAGCGGGATTCTAAAAAATCAGCCCCAGCATTTT
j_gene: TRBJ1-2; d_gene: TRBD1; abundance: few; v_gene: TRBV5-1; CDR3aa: CASSQDRGYLGGYTF; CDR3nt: TGCGCCAGCAGCCAGGACAGGGGATATTTGGGGGGCTACACCTTC
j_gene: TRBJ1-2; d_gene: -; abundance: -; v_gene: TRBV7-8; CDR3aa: CASRPIRGPHGYTF; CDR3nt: TGTGCCAGCAGACCGATCAGGGGACCCCATGGCTACACCTTC
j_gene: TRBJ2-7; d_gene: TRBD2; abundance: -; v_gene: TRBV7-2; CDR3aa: CASSASSGGFYEQYF; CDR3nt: TGTGCCAGCAGCGCCTCTAGCGGGGGGTTCTACGAGCAGTACTTC
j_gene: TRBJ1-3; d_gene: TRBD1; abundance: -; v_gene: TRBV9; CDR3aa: CASSVAPDRVNTIYF; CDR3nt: TGTGCCAGCAGCGTAGCCCCGGACAGGGTGAACACCATATATTTT
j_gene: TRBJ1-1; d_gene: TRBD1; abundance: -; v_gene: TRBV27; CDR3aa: CASSKGGFDTEAFF; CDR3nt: TGTGCCAGCAGTAAAGGGGGCTTTGACACTGAAGCTTTCTTT
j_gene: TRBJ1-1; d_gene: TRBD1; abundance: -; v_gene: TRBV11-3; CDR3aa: CASSALYRGQNTEAFF; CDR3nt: TGTGCCAGCAGCGCCTTATACAGGGGACAGAACACTGAAGCTTTCTTT
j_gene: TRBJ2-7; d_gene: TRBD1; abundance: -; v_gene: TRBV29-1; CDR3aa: CSVEGQGGRYEQYF; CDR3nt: TGCAGCGTTGAAGGACAGGGTGGAAGGTACGAGCAGTACTTC
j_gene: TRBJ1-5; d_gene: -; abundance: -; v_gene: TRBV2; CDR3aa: CASSERGGYSNQPQHF; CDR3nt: TGTGCCAGCAGTGAGCGAGGAGGTTATAGCAATCAGCCCCAGCATTTT
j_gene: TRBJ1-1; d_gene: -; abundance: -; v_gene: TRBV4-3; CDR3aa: CASSQDWGGTEAFF; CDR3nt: TGCGCCAGCAGCCAAGATTGGGGCGGTACTGAAGCTTTCTTT
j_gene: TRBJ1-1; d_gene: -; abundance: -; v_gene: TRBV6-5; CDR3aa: CASSWRGQNTEAFF; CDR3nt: TGTGCCAGCAGTTGGAGGGGCCAGAACACTGAAGCTTTCTTT
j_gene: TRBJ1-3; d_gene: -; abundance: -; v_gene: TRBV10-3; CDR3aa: CAISDTGMGDTIYF; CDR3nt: TGTGCCATCAGTGACACAGGGATGGGAGACACCATATATTTT
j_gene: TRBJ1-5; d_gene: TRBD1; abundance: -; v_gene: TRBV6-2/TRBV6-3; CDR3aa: CASSRKGQGNQPQHF; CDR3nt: TGTGCCAGCAGTCGTAAGGGACAGGGTAATCAGCCCCAGCATTTT
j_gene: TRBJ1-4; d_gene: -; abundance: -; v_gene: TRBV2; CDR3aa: CASTLSRNEKLFF; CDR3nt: TGTGCCAGCACACTCTCCCGTAATGAAAAACTGTTTTTT
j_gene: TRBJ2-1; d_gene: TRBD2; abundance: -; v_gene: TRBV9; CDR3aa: CASSPSRGGFNEQFF; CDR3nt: TGTGCCAGCAGCCCCAGCCGGGGAGGGTTCAATGAGCAGTTCTTC
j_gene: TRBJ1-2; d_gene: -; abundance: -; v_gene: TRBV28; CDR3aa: CASSPVGGDYGYTF; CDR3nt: TGTGCCAGCAGTCCCGTGGGAGGGGACTATGGCTACACCTTC
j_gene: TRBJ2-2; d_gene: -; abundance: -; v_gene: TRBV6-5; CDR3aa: CASSVQVNTGELFF; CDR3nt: TGTGCCAGCAGCGTACAGGTGAACACCGGGGAGCTGTTTTTT
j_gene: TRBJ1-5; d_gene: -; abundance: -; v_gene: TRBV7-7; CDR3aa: CASSPGVDQPQHF; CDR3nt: TGTGCTAGCAGCCCGGGAGTAGATCAGCCCCAGCATTTT
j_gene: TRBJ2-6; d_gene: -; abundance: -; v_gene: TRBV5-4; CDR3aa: CASSPNQGSGANVLTF; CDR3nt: TGTGCCAGCAGCCCAAATCAGGGCTCTGGGGCCAACGTCCTGACTTTC
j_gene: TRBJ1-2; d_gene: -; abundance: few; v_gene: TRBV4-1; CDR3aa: CASSPASGSYGYTF; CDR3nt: TGCGCCAGCAGCCCGGCTTCGGGTTCCTATGGCTACACCTTC
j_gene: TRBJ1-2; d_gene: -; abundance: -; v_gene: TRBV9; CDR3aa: CASSVGSSNYGYTF; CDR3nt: TGTGCCAGCAGCGTAGGTTCCTCTAACTATGGCTACACCTTC
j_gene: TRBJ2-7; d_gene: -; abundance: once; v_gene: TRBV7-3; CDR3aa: CASSLGVSYEQYF; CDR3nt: TGTGCCAGCAGCTTGGGCGTATCCTACGAGCAGTACTTC
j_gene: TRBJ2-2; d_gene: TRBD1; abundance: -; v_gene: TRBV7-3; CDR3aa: CASSSEDRGAGELFF; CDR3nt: TGTGCCAGCAGCTCCGAGGACAGGGGGGCCGGGGAGCTGTTTTTT
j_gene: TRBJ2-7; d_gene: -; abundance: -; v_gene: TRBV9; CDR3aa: CASSPLGGADRPLEQYF; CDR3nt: TGTGCCAGCAGCCCCCTGGGGGGGGCAGATAGACCCCTCGAGCAGTACTTC
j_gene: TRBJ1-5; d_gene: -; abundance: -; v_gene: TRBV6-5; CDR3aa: CASGGTQPQHF; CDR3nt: TGTGCCAGCGGGGGGACTCAGCCCCAGCATTTT
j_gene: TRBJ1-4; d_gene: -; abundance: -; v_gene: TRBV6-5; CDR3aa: CASKRGTLSEKLFF; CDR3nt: TGTGCCAGCAAAAGGGGGACACTCTCTGAAAAACTGTTTTTT
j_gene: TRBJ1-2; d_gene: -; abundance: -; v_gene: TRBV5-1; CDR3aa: CASSLVAAKNYGYTF; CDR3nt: TGCGCCAGCAGCTTGGTAGCAGCAAAGAACTATGGCTACACCTTC
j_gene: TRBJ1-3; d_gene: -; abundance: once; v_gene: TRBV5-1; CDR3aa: CASSLEAAAGSGNTIYF; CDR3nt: TGCGCCAGCAGCTTGGAGGCAGCGGCCGGCTCTGGAAACACCATATATTTT
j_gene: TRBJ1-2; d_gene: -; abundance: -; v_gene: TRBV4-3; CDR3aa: CASSQDRGYNGYTF; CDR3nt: TGCGCCAGCAGCCAAGACCGGGGGTACAATGGCTACACCTTC
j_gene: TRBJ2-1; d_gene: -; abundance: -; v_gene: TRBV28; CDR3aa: CASSLYAGEQFF; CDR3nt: TGTGCCAGCAGTTTATATGCGGGTGAGCAGTTCTTC
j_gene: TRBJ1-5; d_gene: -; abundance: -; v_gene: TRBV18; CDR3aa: CASSLEVAFNQPQHF; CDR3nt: TGTGCCAGCTCCCTCGAGGTAGCGTTCAATCAGCCCCAGCATTTT
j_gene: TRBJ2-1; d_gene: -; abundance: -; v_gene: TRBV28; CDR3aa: CASRNQGVSYNEQFF; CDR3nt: TGTGCCAGCAGGAACCAGGGTGTCTCCTACAATGAGCAGTTCTTC
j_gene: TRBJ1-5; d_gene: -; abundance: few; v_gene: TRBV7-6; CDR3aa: CASSSSEVQPQHF; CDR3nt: TGTGCCAGCAGCTCAAGCGAGGTTCAGCCCCAGCATTTT
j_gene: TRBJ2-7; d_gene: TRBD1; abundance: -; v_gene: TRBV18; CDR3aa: CASSPPGQGAHEQYF; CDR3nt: TGTGCCAGCTCACCACCGGGACAGGGGGCTCACGAGCAGTACTTC
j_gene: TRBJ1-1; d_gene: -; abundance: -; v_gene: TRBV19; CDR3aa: CASSTTGNTEAFF; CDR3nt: TGTGCCAGTAGCACCACAGGGAACACTGAAGCTTTCTTT
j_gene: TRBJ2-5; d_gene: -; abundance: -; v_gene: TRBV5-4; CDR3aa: CASSRHPQGLQETQYF; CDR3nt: TGTGCCAGCAGCAGACACCCCCAGGGATTACAAGAGACCCAGTACTTC
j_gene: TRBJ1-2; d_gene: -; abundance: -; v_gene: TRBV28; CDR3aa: CASTRVDYGYTF; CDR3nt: TGTGCCAGCACCAGGGTTGACTATGGCTACACCTTC
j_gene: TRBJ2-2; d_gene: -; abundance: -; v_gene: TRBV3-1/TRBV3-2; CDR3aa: CASSPGPTDEVFF; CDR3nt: TGTGCCAGCAGCCCCGGCCCTACCGACGAGGTGTTTTTT
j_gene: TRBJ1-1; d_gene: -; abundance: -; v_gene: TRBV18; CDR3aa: CASSPQQGVGMNTEAFF; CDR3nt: TGTGCCAGCTCACCACAACAGGGAGTGGGCATGAACACTGAAGCTTTCTTT
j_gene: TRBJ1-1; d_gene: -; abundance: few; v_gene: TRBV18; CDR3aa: CASSTDSRNTEAFF; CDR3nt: TGTGCCAGCTCTACCGACTCGAGGAACACTGAAGCTTTCTTT
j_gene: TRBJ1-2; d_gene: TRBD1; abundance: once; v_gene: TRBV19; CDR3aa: CASSILQGAYGYTF; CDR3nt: TGTGCCAGTAGTATACTGCAGGGGGCCTATGGCTACACCTTC
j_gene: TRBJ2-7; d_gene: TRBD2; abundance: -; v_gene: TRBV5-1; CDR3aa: CASSQSGTSQYEQYF; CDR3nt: TGCGCCAGCAGCCAATCCGGGACTAGTCAGTACGAGCAGTACTTC
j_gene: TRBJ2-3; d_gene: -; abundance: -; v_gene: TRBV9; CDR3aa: CASSVTQVSTDTQYF; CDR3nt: TGTGCCAGCAGCGTAACCCAGGTTAGCACAGATACGCAGTATTTT
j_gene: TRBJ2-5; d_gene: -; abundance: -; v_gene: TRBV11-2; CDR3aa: CASSLAGSQETQYF; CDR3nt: TGTGCCAGCAGCTTAGCTGGTAGTCAAGAGACCCAGTACTTC
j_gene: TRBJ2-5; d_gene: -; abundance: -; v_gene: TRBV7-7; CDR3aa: CASSLVVGSGGETQYF; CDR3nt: TGTGCTAGCAGCTTAGTGGTAGGGAGCGGTGGTGAGACCCAGTACTTC
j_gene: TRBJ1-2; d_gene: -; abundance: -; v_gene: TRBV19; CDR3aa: CASRPLQAPNYGYTF; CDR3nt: TGTGCCAGTAGACCCCTGCAGGCTCCTAACTATGGCTACACCTTC
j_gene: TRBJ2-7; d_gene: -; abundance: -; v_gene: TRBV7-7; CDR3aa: CASRVSREKAYEQYF; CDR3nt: TGTGCTAGCAGGGTCAGTAGGGAGAAGGCCTACGAGCAGTACTTC
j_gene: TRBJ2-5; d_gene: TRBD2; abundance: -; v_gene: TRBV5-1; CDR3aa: CASSGTSGPQETQYF; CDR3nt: TGCGCCAGCAGCGGGACTAGCGGCCCCCAGGAGACCCAGTACTTC
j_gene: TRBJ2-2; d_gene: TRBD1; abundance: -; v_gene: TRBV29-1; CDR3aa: CSGPGQGTGELFF; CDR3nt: TGCAGCGGACCGGGACAGGGAACCGGGGAGCTGTTTTTT
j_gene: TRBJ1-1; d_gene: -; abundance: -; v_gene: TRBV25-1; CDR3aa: CASSVGLSGTEAFF; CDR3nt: TGTGCCAGCAGTGTCGGGTTATCGGGGACTGAAGCTTTCTTT
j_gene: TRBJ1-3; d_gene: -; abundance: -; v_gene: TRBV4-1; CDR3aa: CASSLVDSLRSGNTIYF; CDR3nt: TGCGCCAGCAGCCTCGTGGACTCTTTAAGGTCTGGAAACACCATATATTTT
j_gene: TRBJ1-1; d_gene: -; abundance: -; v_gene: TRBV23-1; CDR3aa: CASSQRGGLGITEAFF; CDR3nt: TGCGCCAGCAGTCAAAGAGGAGGGCTTGGTATCACTGAAGCTTTCTTT
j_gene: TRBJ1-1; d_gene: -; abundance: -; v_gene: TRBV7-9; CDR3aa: CASSLQENTEAFF; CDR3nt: TGTGCCAGCAGCCTCCAGGAAAACACTGAAGCTTTCTTT